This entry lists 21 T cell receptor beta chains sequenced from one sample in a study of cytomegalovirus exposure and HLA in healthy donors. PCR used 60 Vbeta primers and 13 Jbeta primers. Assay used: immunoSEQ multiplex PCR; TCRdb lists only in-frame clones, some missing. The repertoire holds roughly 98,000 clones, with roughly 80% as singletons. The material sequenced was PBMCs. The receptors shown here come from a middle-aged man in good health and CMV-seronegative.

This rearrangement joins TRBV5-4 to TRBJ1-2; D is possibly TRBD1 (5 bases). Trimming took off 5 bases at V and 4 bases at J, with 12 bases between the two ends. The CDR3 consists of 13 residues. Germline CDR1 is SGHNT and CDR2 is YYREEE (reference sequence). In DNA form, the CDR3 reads TGTGCCAGCAGTTCCCAGGGAAGCTATGGCTACACCTTC. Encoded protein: CASSSQGSYGYTF.

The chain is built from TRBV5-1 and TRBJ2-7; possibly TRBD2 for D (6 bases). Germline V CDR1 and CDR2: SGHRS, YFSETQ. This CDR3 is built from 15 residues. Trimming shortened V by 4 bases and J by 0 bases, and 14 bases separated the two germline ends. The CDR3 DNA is TGCGCCAGCAGCCCCGGAGGAGGGATCTCCTACGAGCAGTACTTC. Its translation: CASSPGGGISYEQYF.

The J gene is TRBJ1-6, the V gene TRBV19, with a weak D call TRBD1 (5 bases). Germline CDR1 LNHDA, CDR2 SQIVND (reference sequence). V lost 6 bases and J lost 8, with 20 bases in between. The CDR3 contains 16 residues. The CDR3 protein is CASSLDTGGYDSPLHF. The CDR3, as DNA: TGTGCCAGTAGCCTCGACACTGGGGGGTACGATTCACCCCTCCACTTT.

The CDR3 sequence: CASSLGVRGMNTEAFF. The CDR3 DNA reads as TGTGCCAGCAGTTTAGGAGTACGGGGAATGAACACTGAAGCTTTCTTT. The chain combines TRBV28 with TRBJ1-1; no reliable D call. The CDR3 has 16 residues. V lost 2 bases and J lost 0, with 13 bases in between. Germline V gene data show CDR1 as MDHEN and CDR2 as SYDVKM.

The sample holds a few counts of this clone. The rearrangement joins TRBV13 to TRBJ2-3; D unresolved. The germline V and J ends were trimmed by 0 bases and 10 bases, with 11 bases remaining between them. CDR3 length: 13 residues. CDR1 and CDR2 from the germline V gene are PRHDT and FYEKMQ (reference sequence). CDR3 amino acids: CASSLGTPPPQYF. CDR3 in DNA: TGTGCCAGCAGCTTAGGTACACCCCCACCGCAGTATTTT.

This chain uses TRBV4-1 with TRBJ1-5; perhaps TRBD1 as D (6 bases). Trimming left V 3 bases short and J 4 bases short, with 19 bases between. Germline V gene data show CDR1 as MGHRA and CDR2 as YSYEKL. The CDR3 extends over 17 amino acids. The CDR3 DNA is TGCGCCAGCAGCCATACTCACCGAAGGACAGAGAATCAGCCCCAGCATTTT. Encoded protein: CASSHTHRRTENQPQHF.

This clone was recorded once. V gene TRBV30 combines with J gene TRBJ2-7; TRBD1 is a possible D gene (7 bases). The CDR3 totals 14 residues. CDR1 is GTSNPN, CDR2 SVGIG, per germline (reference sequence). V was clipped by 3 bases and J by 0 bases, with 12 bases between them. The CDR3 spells CAWRARGASYEQYF. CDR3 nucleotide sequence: TGTGCCTGGAGGGCCAGGGGGGCCTCCTACGAGCAGTACTTC.

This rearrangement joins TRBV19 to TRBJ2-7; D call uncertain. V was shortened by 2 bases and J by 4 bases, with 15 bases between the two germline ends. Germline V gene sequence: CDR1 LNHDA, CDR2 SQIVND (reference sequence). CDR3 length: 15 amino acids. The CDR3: CASSIQLRPGYEQYF. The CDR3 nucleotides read TGTGCCAGTAGTATACAGCTCCGTCCGGGTTACGAGCAGTACTTC.

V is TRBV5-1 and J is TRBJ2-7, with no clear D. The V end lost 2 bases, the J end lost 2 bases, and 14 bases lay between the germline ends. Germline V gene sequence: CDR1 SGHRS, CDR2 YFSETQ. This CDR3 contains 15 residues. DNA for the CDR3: TGCGCCAGCAGCTTTTTATCAGCGACCCCCTACGAGCAGTACTTC. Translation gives CASSFLSATPYEQYF.

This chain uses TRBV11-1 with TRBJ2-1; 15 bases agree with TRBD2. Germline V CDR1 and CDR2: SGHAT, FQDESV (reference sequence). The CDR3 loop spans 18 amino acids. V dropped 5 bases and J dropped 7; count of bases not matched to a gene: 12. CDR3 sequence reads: CASSPGLAGGPSRNEQFF. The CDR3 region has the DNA TGTGCCAGCAGCCCAGGACTAGCGGGAGGGCCTTCGAGGAATGAGCAGTTCTTC.

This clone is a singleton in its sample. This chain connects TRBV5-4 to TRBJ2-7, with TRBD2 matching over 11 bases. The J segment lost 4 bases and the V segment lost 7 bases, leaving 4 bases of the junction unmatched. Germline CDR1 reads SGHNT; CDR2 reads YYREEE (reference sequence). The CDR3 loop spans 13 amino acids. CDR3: CASGGTSGYEQYF. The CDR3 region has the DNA TGTGCCAGCGGCGGGACTAGCGGATACGAGCAGTACTTC.

The CDR3 DNA reads TGCGCCAGCAGCCTGAGGACAGGGTATGATGAGCAGTTCTTC. Protein product: CASSLRTGYDEQFF. This sequence joins TRBV5-1 and TRBJ2-1, with 8 nucleotides matching TRBD1. The V gene's germline CDR1 is SGHRS and CDR2 YFSETQ. The CDR3 has 14 residues. The junction had 8 bases not matched to a gene; V was cut back by 4 bases and J by 8 bases. The whole variable domain, filled in from reference TRBV5-1 and TRBJ2-1, reads KAGVTQTPRYLIKTRGQQVTLSCSPISGHRSVSWYQQTPGQGLQFLFEYFSETQRNKGNFPGRFSGRQFSNSRSEMNVSTLELGDSALYLCASSLRTGYDEQFFGPGTRLTVL.

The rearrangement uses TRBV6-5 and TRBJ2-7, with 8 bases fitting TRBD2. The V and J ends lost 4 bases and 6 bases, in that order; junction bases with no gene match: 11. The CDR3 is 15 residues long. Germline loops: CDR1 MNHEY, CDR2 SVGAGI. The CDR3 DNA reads TGTGCCAGCAGTTTAACCTATCAGCGGGAGAGCGAGCAGTACTTC. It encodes CASSLTYQRESEQYF.

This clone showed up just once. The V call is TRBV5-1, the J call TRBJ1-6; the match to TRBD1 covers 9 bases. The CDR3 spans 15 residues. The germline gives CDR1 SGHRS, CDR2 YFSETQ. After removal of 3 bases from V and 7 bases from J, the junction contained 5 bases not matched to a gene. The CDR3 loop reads CASSSGQGANSPLHF. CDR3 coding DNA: TGCGCCAGCAGCTCGGGACAGGGAGCCAATTCACCCCTCCACTTT.

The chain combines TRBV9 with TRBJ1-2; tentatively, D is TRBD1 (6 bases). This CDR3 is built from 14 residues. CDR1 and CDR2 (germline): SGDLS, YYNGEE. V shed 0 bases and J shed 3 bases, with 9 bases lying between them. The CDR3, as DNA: TGTGCCAGCAGCGTAGTATCAGGGGACTATGGCTACACCTTC. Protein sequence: CASSVVSGDYGYTF.

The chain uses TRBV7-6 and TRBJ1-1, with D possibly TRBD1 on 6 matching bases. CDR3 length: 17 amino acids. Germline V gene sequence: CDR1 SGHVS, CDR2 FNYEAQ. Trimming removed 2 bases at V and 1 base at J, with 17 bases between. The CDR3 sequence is CASSLRGGAMENTEAFF. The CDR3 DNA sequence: TGTGCCAGCAGCTTAAGGGGGGGTGCTATGGAGAACACTGAAGCTTTCTTT. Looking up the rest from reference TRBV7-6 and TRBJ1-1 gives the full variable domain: GAGVSQSPRYKVTKRGQDVALRCDPISGHVSLYWYRQALGQGPEFLTYFNYEAQQDKSGLPNDRFSAERPEGSISTLTIQRTEQRDSAMYRCASSLRGGAMENTEAFFGQGTRLTVV.

CDR3 in DNA: TGTGCCAGCAGCTTAAAGTTCGCCGGGGAGCCCACAGATACGCAGTATTTT. Its translation is CASSLKFAGEPTDTQYF. The rearrangement joins TRBV11-2 to TRBJ2-3; TRBD2 is a possible D gene (5 bases). V shed 2 bases and J shed 2 bases, with 17 bases lying between them. Germline assignment: CDR1 SGHAT and CDR2 FQNNGV. There are 17 residues in the CDR3.

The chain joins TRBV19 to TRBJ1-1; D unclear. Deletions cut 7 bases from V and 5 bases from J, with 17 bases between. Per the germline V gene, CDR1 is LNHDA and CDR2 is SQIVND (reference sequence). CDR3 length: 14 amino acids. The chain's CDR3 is CASTRLEALTEAFF. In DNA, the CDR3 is TGTGCCAGTACCCGGCTGGAGGCACTAACTGAAGCTTTCTTT.

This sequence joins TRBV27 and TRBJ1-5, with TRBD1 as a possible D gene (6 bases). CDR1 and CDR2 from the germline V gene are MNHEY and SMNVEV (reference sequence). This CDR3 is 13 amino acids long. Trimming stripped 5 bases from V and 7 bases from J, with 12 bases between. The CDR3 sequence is CASSPRGNQPQHF. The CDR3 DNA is TGTGCCAGCAGTCCCAGGGGAAACCAGCCCCAGCATTTT.

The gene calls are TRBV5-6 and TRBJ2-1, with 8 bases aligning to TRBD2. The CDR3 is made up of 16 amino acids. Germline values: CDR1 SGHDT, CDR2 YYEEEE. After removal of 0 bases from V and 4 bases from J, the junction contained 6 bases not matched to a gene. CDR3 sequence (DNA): TGTGCCAGCAGCTTGGGAAGCGGGGGAGGTTACAATGAGCAGTTCTTC. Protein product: CASSLGSGGGYNEQFF.

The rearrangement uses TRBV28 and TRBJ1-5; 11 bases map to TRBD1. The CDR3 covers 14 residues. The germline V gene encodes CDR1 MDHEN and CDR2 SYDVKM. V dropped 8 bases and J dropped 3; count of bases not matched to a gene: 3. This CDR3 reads CASGTGGDNQPQHF. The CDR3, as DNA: TGTGCCAGCGGGACAGGGGGAGACAATCAGCCCCAGCATTTT. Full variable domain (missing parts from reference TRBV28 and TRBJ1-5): DVKVTQSSRYLVKRTGEKVFLECVQDMDHENMFWYRQDPGLGLRLIYFSYDVKMKEKGDIPEGYSVSREKKERFSLILESASTNQTSMYLCASGTGGDNQPQHFGDGTRLSIL.